Each of the 29 T cell receptor beta chains below was sequenced from the same sample in a study of technical replicates of blood from several donors. The assay was immunoSEQ multiplex PCR, and TCRdb's table has in-frame clones only and misses some. This sample has some 82,000 clones; approximately 94% occur once, and the top ten carry around 0.37%. Source material: T cells isolated from PBMCs. The origin of the receptors is a human donor in good health.

With respect to this clone: One junction end disagrees with the germline gene, perhaps due to a read error. The chain recombines TRBV19 with TRBJ1-1; 7 nucleotides line up with TRBD1. This CDR3 contains 9 residues. The germline CDR1 and CDR2 sequences are LNHDA and SQIVND (reference sequence). This chain's CDR3 is CASSPGQVF. Written as DNA, the CDR3 is TGTGCCAGTAGCCCCGGACAGGTCTTT. The full variable domain, rest sourced from reference TRBV19 and TRBJ1-1, is DGGITQSPKYLFRKEGQNVTLSCEQNLNHDAMYWYRQDPGQGLRLIYYSQIVNDFQKGDIAEGYSVSREKKESFPLTVTSAQKNPTAFYLCASSPGQVFGQGTRLTVV.

The table lists this clone with a count of one. V usage is TRBV4-1 and J usage is TRBJ2-5, with TRBD1 matching over 9 bases. CDR3 length: 15 residues. The germline V gene has CDR1 MGHRA and CDR2 YSYEKL. Unmatched junction bases numbered 7, after V lost 4 bases and J lost 4 bases. The CDR3 here is CASSRQQGAGETQYF. The CDR3 nucleotides are TGCGCCAGCAGCCGGCAACAGGGGGCTGGAGAGACCCAGTACTTC.

The genes are TRBV5-1 and TRBJ2-7, with 9 bases matching TRBD2. This CDR3 is 16 amino acids long. After removal of 3 bases from V and 2 bases from J, the junction contained 9 bases not matched to a gene. Germline CDR1 is SGHRS and CDR2 is YFSETQ. The CDR3: CASSYLGLAGTYEQYF. The CDR3 DNA reads as TGCGCCAGCAGCTATCTGGGGCTAGCGGGGACCTACGAGCAGTACTTC.

CDR3 bases: TGTGCCAGCAGTGACTCGATCCGACAGCACTACGAGCAGTACTTC. The encoded protein is CASSDSIRQHYEQYF. The chain is built from TRBV6-4 and TRBJ2-7, with D tentatively TRBD1 (5 bases). The CDR3 is made up of 15 amino acids. V lost 0 bases and J 3 bases, leaving 12 bases between the germline ends. CDR1 is MRHNA, CDR2 SNTAGT, per germline.

This clone showed up just once. This rearrangement joins TRBV19 to TRBJ1-4, with TRBD1 as a possible D gene (5 bases). Germline V gene lookup returns CDR1 LNHDA and CDR2 SQIVND (reference sequence). Trimming shortened V by 7 bases and J by 5 bases, and 11 bases separated the two germline ends. The CDR3 sequence is 13 residues long. The CDR3 loop reads CASTSRANEKLFF. The CDR3 DNA sequence: TGTGCCAGTACTTCCAGGGCGAATGAAAAACTGTTTTTT.

V gene TRBV27 combines with J gene TRBJ2-5; no reliable D call. Germline assignment: CDR1 MNHEY and CDR2 SMNVEV (reference sequence). The CDR3 spans 14 residues. V lost 2 bases to trimming and J lost 2 bases, with 9 bases between them. The CDR3 sequence: CASSLNSPQETQYF. DNA for the CDR3: TGTGCCAGCAGTTTAAACTCACCTCAAGAGACCCAGTACTTC.

The chain combines TRBV7-9 with TRBJ2-7; TRBD1 matches 7 bases. Germline assignment: CDR1 SEHNR and CDR2 FQNEAQ (reference sequence). The CDR3 length is 15 residues. The junction had 8 bases not matched to a gene; V was cut back by 4 bases and J by 2 bases. The DNA for the CDR3 is TGTGCCAGCAGCTGGACGAGGGACAGCCCCTACGAGCAGTACTTC. It specifies CASSWTRDSPYEQYF.

The rearrangement links TRBV19 to TRBJ2-3, with TRBD2 as a possible D gene (6 bases). CDR1 LNHDA and CDR2 SQIVND come from the germline V gene (reference sequence). The CDR3 covers 15 residues. Between the trimmed V and J ends, which lost 8 bases and 1 base, there was a span of 16 bases. In nucleotides, the CDR3 is TGTGCCAGTTCCAACGGACGGAGGGGCACAGATACGCAGTATTTT. Protein: CASSNGRRGTDTQYF.

The rearrangement uses TRBV5-8 and TRBJ2-1; 7 bases map to TRBD2. Germline CDR1 SGHTS, CDR2 YDEGEE. The CDR3 consists of 11 residues. V lost 1 base to trimming and J lost 15 bases; unmatched junction nucleotides: 4. The CDR3 is CASSLWGGPFF. The CDR3, as DNA: TGTGCCAGCAGCTTGTGGGGGGGACCGTTCTTC.

The chain carries TRBV4-1 and TRBJ1-3; D might be TRBD1 (5 bases). CDR3 size: 15 residues. Germline CDR1 reads MGHRA; CDR2 reads YSYEKL. The V end was cut by 4 bases, the J end by 0 bases, with 10 bases between. CDR3 DNA: TGCGCCAGCAGCCCGACAGCGAGCTCTGGAAACACCATATATTTT. Translation gives CASSPTASSGNTIYF.

V usage is TRBV28 and J usage is TRBJ2-7, with TRBD2 matching 7 bases. The trim removed 10 bases at V and 2 bases at J, leaving 8 bases unmatched. The CDR3 sequence is 13 residues long. CDR1 and CDR2 (germline): MDHEN, SYDVKM. In DNA form, the CDR3 reads TGTGCCACCGAGCGGGACGGAACCTACGAGCAGTACTTC. Its protein product is CATERDGTYEQYF.

V is TRBV27 and J is TRBJ1-2, with 8 bases matching TRBD1. The junction had 13 bases not matched to a gene; V was cut back by 5 bases and J by 5 bases. Germline V CDR1 and CDR2: MNHEY, SMNVEV (reference sequence). The CDR3 has 16 residues. CDR3 sequence: CASSLYLGQASYGYTF. The CDR3 bases are TGTGCCAGCAGTCTTTATTTGGGACAGGCGTCGTATGGCTACACCTTC.

The chain couples TRBV4-2 to TRBJ1-5; the D gene is possibly TRBD1 (6 bases). Trimming stripped 0 bases from V and 9 bases from J, with 18 bases between. Germline CDR1 LGHNA, CDR2 YNFKEQ. This CDR3 region has 16 residues. This CDR3 is CASSQDTGTPKGPQHF. Written as DNA, the CDR3 is TGTGCCAGCAGCCAAGATACAGGGACCCCTAAGGGGCCCCAGCATTTT.

The chain is built from TRBV6-5 and TRBJ1-3; weak D call: TRBD1 (5 bases). Per the germline V gene, CDR1 is MNHEY and CDR2 is SVGAGI. Trimming took 6 bases from V and 2 from J, leaving 11 bases between them. The length of the CDR3 is 14 residues. CDR3 residues: CASRAGYAGNTIYF. CDR3 bases: TGTGCCAGCAGGGCAGGGTATGCTGGAAACACCATATATTTT.

The V and J genes are TRBV5-1 and TRBJ2-1; 8 bases are shared with TRBD2. CDR1 is SGHRS and CDR2 is YFSETQ in the germline V gene. The CDR3 runs 14 residues. The J segment lost 7 bases and the V segment lost 4 bases, leaving 7 bases of the junction unmatched. This CDR3 reads CASSLMTSENEQFF. CDR3 bases: TGCGCCAGCAGCCTTATGACTAGCGAGAATGAGCAGTTCTTC.

The J gene is TRBJ1-2, the V gene TRBV28; D call uncertain. This CDR3 comprises 16 residues. Germline CDR1 reads MDHEN; CDR2 reads SYDVKM. Between the trimmed V and J ends, which lost 4 bases and 0 bases, there was a span of 15 bases. The CDR3 nucleotides read TGTGCCAGCAGTTCGCTGAGGGAGCTAGCTAACTATGGCTACACCTTC. Residues: CASSSLRELANYGYTF.

The chain has TRBV19 and TRBJ2-1; 7 positions agree with TRBD1. This CDR3 comprises 13 residues. Germline V gene sequence: CDR1 LNHDA, CDR2 SQIVND (reference sequence). The V and J ends lost 7 bases and 7 bases, in that order; junction bases with no gene match: 7. The CDR3 sequence is CASNPTGKNEQFF. In nucleotides, the CDR3 is TGTGCCAGTAACCCGACAGGGAAGAATGAGCAGTTCTTC.

V and J are TRBV11-3 and TRBJ2-5, with TRBD1 identical over 9 bases. After removal of 5 bases from V and 1 base from J, the junction contained 8 bases not matched to a gene. The CDR3 spans 16 residues. Germline V gene lookup returns CDR1 SGHNT and CDR2 YENEEA. The CDR3 reads CASSPSSGQGQETQYF. The CDR3 DNA follows: TGTGCCAGCAGCCCCTCCTCGGGACAGGGCCAAGAGACCCAGTACTTC.

The rearrangement uses TRBV6-5 and TRBJ1-3; the match to TRBD1 covers 8 bases. The CDR3 spans 15 residues. Germline CDR1 reads MNHEY; CDR2 reads SVGAGI. V trimming: 4 bases; J trimming: 2 bases; junction bases outside the gene matches: 4. CDR3 loop: CASSSRGPAGNTIYF. DNA for the CDR3: TGTGCCAGCAGTTCCAGGGGGCCGGCTGGAAACACCATATATTTT.

The chain couples TRBV7-3 to TRBJ2-2; possible D gene TRBD2, 6 bases. Trimming stripped 5 bases from V and 5 bases from J, with 21 bases between. Germline loops: CDR1 SGHTA, CDR2 FQGTGA. The CDR3 contains 17 residues. The CDR3 sequence is CASSKPDAGSGTGELFF. The CDR3 DNA is TGTGCCAGCAGCAAGCCGGATGCGGGGAGTGGGACCGGGGAGCTGTTTTTT.

This clone showed up just once. This sequence joins TRBV9 and TRBJ1-4, with 8 nucleotides matching TRBD1. Trimming cost V 0 bases and J 4 bases; bases outside gene matches: 8. In germline, CDR1 is SGDLS, CDR2 YYNGEE. This CDR3 is 17 amino acids long. In DNA form, the CDR3 reads TGTGCCAGCAGCGTAGATGGACAGGGAATTCTTAATGAAAAACTGTTTTTT. Its protein is CASSVDGQGILNEKLFF.

The chain has TRBV19 and TRBJ2-2; TRBD2 agrees at 12 bases. Trimming cost V 6 bases and J 1 base; bases outside gene matches: 3. Germline V gene lookup returns CDR1 LNHDA and CDR2 SQIVND (reference sequence). The CDR3 length is 16 residues. The CDR3 spells CASRKTSGGNTGELFF. The CDR3 nucleotides read TGTGCCAGTAGGAAGACTAGCGGGGGGAACACCGGGGAGCTGTTTTTT.

V and J are TRBV5-4 and TRBJ2-5, with 10 bases that match TRBD2. Germline CDR1 is SGHNT and CDR2 is YYREEE (reference sequence). The length of the CDR3 is 15 residues. V was clipped by 4 bases and J by 4 bases; unmatched bases: 7. The CDR3 reads CASSQNLAGVETQYF. The CDR3 bases are TGTGCCAGCAGCCAAAACCTAGCGGGAGTAGAGACCCAGTACTTC.

The rearrangement joins TRBV6-5 to TRBJ2-7; 7 bases line up with TRBD2. This CDR3 contains 14 residues. The ends lost 4 bases at V and 5 bases at J; junction bases unmatched: 8. Germline CDR1 MNHEY, CDR2 SVGAGI. The CDR3 nucleotides read TGTGCCAGCAGTTTGCGGGAGTGGTTGAACGAGCAGTACTTC. Translation: CASSLREWLNEQYF.

The chain uses TRBV15 and TRBJ2-2; D perhaps matches TRBD2 (5 bases). V was shortened by 0 bases and J by 7 bases, with 21 bases between the two germline ends. CDR3 length: 18 residues. The germline gives CDR1 LNHNV, CDR2 YYDKDF (reference sequence). CDR3 sequence (DNA): TGTGCCACCAGCAGAGAAGGATGTGAGGTAAGAGGGAGCGGGGAGCTGTTTTTT. Translation gives CATSREGCEVRGSGELFF.

This chain joins TRBV9 and TRBJ2-5, with D unclear. The length of the CDR3 is 15 residues. Germline V gives CDR1 SGDLS, CDR2 YYNGEE. Trimming stripped 0 bases from V and 4 bases from J, with 13 bases between. This chain's CDR3 is CASSVGGTQVETQYF. The CDR3 DNA reads as TGTGCCAGCAGCGTAGGAGGTACCCAAGTAGAGACCCAGTACTTC.

This chain connects TRBV7-9 to TRBJ2-1; perhaps TRBD2 as D (5 bases). Between the trimmed V and J ends, which lost 10 bases and 6 bases, there was a span of 13 bases. The germline CDR1 and CDR2 sequences are SEHNR and FQNEAQ (reference sequence). The CDR3 runs 12 residues. CDR3 DNA sequence: TGTGCCAACACTCCCGGAGGCAATGAGCAGTTCTTC. It yields the protein CANTPGGNEQFF.

The chain links TRBV4-3 to TRBJ1-1; maybe TRBD1 (5 bases). Trimming took 4 bases from V and 10 from J, leaving 13 bases between them. Looked up from germline, CDR1 is LGHNA and CDR2 is YSLEER. The CDR3 spans 12 residues. The CDR3 loop is CASSLEAGPAFF. The CDR3 DNA sequence: TGCGCCAGCAGCCTAGAGGCAGGGCCAGCTTTCTTT.

The V call is TRBV6-6, the J call TRBJ2-1; 10 bases map to TRBD2. The CDR3 consists of 15 residues. Per germline, CDR1 MNHNY and CDR2 SVGAGI (reference sequence). Trimming removed 6 bases from V and 7 bases from J; junction bases left unmatched: 9. The CDR3 spells CASRIASGRRNEQFF. CDR3 in DNA: TGTGCCAGCAGAATCGCTAGCGGGAGACGGAATGAGCAGTTCTTC.